The next 22 T cell receptor beta chains were all read from a single sample in a study of shared clonotypes between healthy human individuals. Assay: immunoSEQ multiplex PCR; the TCRdb copy retains only in-frame clones and omits some. The data hold a few million clones, with approximately 94% observed a single time. The sample consisted of naive CD4+ T cells sorted from blood. Subset defined: CD45RA+ positively selected. These TCRs come from a man between 18 and 35 years old in good health.

This clone came up once. This chain links TRBV9 with TRBJ1-3; no firm D call. The CDR3 sequence is 14 residues long. CDR1 is SGDLS and CDR2 is YYNGEE in the germline V gene. V lost 0 bases and J lost 2, with 6 bases in between. CDR3 in amino acids: CASSVDIAGNTIYF. The CDR3 DNA reads as TGTGCCAGCAGCGTAGACATTGCTGGAAACACCATATATTTT.

V is TRBV30 and J is TRBJ2-7, with 11 bases aligning to TRBD1. The CDR3 length is 13 residues. From germline, CDR1 is GTSNPN and CDR2 SVGIG (reference sequence). Losses at the gene ends were 5 bases for V and 4 bases for J; bases not matched to a gene: 4. CDR3 sequence reads: CAWGQGAWYEQYF. Written as DNA, the CDR3 is TGTGCCTGGGGACAGGGGGCTTGGTACGAGCAGTACTTC.

The V and J genes are TRBV19 and TRBJ2-1, with a tentative D call TRBD2 (7 bases). The V gene lost 5 bases and the J gene lost 8 bases, with 22 bases spanning the gap. Germline assignment: CDR1 LNHDA and CDR2 SQIVND (reference sequence). The CDR3 covers 16 residues. CDR3 region: CASSGLAEAGGHEQFF. The CDR3 bases are TGTGCCAGTAGTGGTCTAGCGGAAGCCGGGGGCCATGAGCAGTTCTTC.

The rearrangement uses TRBV6-1 and TRBJ2-1; D is possibly TRBD2 (6 bases). The germline V and J ends were trimmed by 4 bases and 12 bases, with 13 bases remaining between them. Germline CDR1 is MNHNS and CDR2 is SASEGT. CDR3 length: 12 residues. The CDR3 is CASSVGGWGQFF. CDR3 DNA: TGTGCCAGCAGTGTCGGGGGTTGGGGGCAGTTCTTC.

V gene TRBV9 combines with J gene TRBJ2-3; maybe TRBD1 (6 bases). Trimming removed 3 bases at V and 2 bases at J, with 13 bases between. The CDR3 runs to 15 residues. Germline CDR1 is SGDLS and CDR2 is YYNGEE. The CDR3 region is CASSARQDATDTQYF. The DNA of the CDR3 is TGTGCCAGCAGCGCCAGACAGGATGCCACAGATACGCAGTATTTT.

The V gene is TRBV28, the J gene TRBJ1-6, with 7 bases fitting TRBD1. The CDR3 has 16 residues. The V gene's germline CDR1 is MDHEN and CDR2 SYDVKM. The V segment lost 7 bases and the J segment 5 bases; nucleotides outside the gene matches: 11. In nucleotides, the CDR3 is TGTGCCAGCAATGAGAGGGGGCGCGGGGATAATTCACCCCTCCACTTT. Translating it yields CASNERGRGDNSPLHF.

This chain connects TRBV6-7 to TRBJ2-7; TRBD1 aligns across 7 bases. TRBV6-7 is an ORF, and what it does is uncertain. The CDR3 loop spans 15 amino acids. The V and J ends lost 7 bases and 1 base, in that order; junction bases with no gene match: 10. Written as DNA, the CDR3 is TGTGCCAGCACCCCCGGGACAGCCGAGTCCTACGAGCAGTACTTC. The encoded protein is CASTPGTAESYEQYF.

This chain links TRBV11-2 with TRBJ1-6; D gene ambiguous. V was cut by 1 base and J by 7 bases, with 8 bases left in between. The CDR3 length is 14 residues. Germline V lookup: CDR1 SGHAT, CDR2 FQNNGV. CDR3 DNA: TGTGCCAGCAGCTTAGTCGGCCTGAATTCACCCCTCCACTTT. Protein sequence: CASSLVGLNSPLHF.

The chain is built from TRBV18 and TRBJ2-7; 9 nucleotides agree with TRBD1. The CDR3 consists of 14 residues. Germline CDR1 is KGHSH and CDR2 is LQKENI. V gave up 5 bases and J gave up 6 bases; unmatched junction bases: 8. The CDR3 nucleotides are TGTGCCAGCTCATACCGGGACAGGGATTTCGAGCAGTACTTC. It codes for CASSYRDRDFEQYF.

This clone has just one count. Other DNA sequences in this sample translate to the same CDR3. The J gene is TRBJ2-7, the V gene TRBV7-9; D call uncertain. From germline, CDR1 is SEHNR and CDR2 FQNEAQ (reference sequence). The CDR3 runs 13 residues. Trimming took off 3 bases at V and 0 bases at J, with 6 bases between the two ends. DNA for the CDR3: TGTGCCAGCAGCTTGGGCAACTCCTACGAGCAGTACTTC. It specifies CASSLGNSYEQYF.

This chain links TRBV6-5 with TRBJ1-2; TRBD1 might be the D (6 bases). The CDR3 has 13 residues. Germline loops: CDR1 MNHEY, CDR2 SVGAGI. The V gene lost 6 bases and the J gene lost 8 bases, with 16 bases spanning the gap. CDR3 loop: CASRSLGGEGYTF. The DNA for the CDR3 is TGTGCCAGCAGAAGCCTAGGGGGGGAAGGCTACACCTTC.

As to this clone: Other DNA sequences within the sample encode an identical CDR3. The V call is TRBV18, the J call TRBJ2-1; D is tentatively TRBD1 or TRBD2 (5 bases each). This CDR3 is built from 13 residues. The V end lost 4 bases, the J end lost 6 bases, and 10 bases lay between the germline ends. Germline V gene sequence: CDR1 KGHSH, CDR2 LQKENI. CDR3 residues: CASSLGPTNEQFF. CDR3 bases: TGTGCCAGCTCACTGGGACCAACCAATGAGCAGTTCTTC.

The rearrangement joins TRBV21-1 to TRBJ2-3; TRBD2, the D gene given by the table, was not confirmed from the DNA. TRBV21-1 counts as a pseudogene. The CDR3 runs 15 residues. The CDR3 sequence: CASSKKREGRDTQYF. The CDR3 DNA follows: TGTGCCAGCAGCAAGAAGCGGGAGGGCCGAGATACGCAGTATTTT.

This chain joins TRBV11-2 and TRBJ1-1, with D hard to call. The ends were cut back, 2 bases at V and 1 base at J, with 11 bases in the middle. Germline V gene sequence: CDR1 SGHAT, CDR2 FQNNGV. This CDR3 is 15 amino acids long. CDR3 DNA: TGTGCCAGCAGCTTATTAGGCAGCCGGAACACTGAAGCTTTCTTT. This gives the protein CASSLLGSRNTEAFF. Full variable domain (remainder filled in from reference TRBV11-2 and TRBJ1-1): EAGVAQSPRYKIIEKRQSVAFWCNPISGHATLYWYQQILGQGPKLLIQFQNNGVVDDSQLPKDRFSAERLKGVDSTLKIQPAKLEDSAVYLCASSLLGSRNTEAFFGQGTRLTVV.

The chain recombines TRBV11-1 with TRBJ2-1; tentatively, D is TRBD1 (6 bases). The CDR3 has 15 amino acids. The V gene's germline CDR1 is SGHAT and CDR2 FQDESV (reference sequence). V was trimmed by 3 bases and J by 0 bases, leaving 9 bases between them. The CDR3 is CASSFGGGSYNEQFF. The CDR3 coding sequence is TGTGCCAGCAGCTTTGGGGGCGGCTCCTACAATGAGCAGTTCTTC.

The chain combines TRBV7-2 with TRBJ2-7, with D possibly being TRBD1 or TRBD2 (6 bases each). Trimming took 1 base from V and 0 from J, leaving 16 bases between them. Germline lookup yields CDR1 SGHTA and CDR2 FQGNSA. This CDR3 spans 17 amino acids. The CDR3 protein is CASSLGGLAPISYEQYF. As DNA, the CDR3 is TGTGCCAGCAGCTTAGGGGGGCTAGCGCCTATCTCCTACGAGCAGTACTTC.

The chain recombines TRBV6-6 with TRBJ2-5; 9 positions agree with TRBD1. V was pared by 7 bases and J by 5 bases, with 8 bases of the junction left unmatched. The CDR3 contains 14 residues. Germline lookup yields CDR1 MNHNY and CDR2 SVGAGI (reference sequence). The CDR3 DNA reads TGTGCCAGCACCTTCACAGGGGGCGCGGAGACCCAGTACTTC. Amino acid sequence: CASTFTGGAETQYF.

This chain uses TRBV2 with TRBJ2-7, with a weak D call TRBD2 (6 bases). The germline V gene encodes CDR1 SNHLY and CDR2 FYNNEI. V lost 6 bases, J lost 5 bases, and 17 bases lay in between. This CDR3 spans 14 amino acids. CDR3 sequence reads: CASSAGLSHHEQYF. Written as DNA, the CDR3 is TGTGCCAGCAGCGCGGGACTTAGCCACCACGAGCAGTACTTC.

The chain employs TRBV19 and TRBJ2-7; 7 bases fit TRBD2. This CDR3 spans 15 amino acids. The germline gives CDR1 LNHDA, CDR2 SQIVND (reference sequence). J was trimmed by 0 bases and V by 4 bases; bases with no gene match: 6. The CDR3 sequence: CASSSGTTYSYEQYF. CDR3 nucleotide sequence: TGTGCCAGTAGTAGCGGGACTACTTACTCCTACGAGCAGTACTTC.

CDR3 protein: CSVRDGNQPQHF. The CDR3, as DNA: TGCAGCGTTCGGGACGGAAATCAGCCCCAGCATTTT. J is TRBJ1-5 and V is TRBV29-1, with D possibly TRBD1 on 5 matching bases. CDR1 and CDR2 (germline): SQVTM, ANQGSEA. The CDR3 is 12 residues long. Between the trimmed V and J ends, which lost 5 bases and 4 bases, there was a span of 9 bases.

The rearrangement uses TRBV9 and TRBJ2-2, with D possibly matching TRBD1 (5 bases). Trimming stripped 4 bases from V and 5 bases from J, with 18 bases between. Germline CDR1 is SGDLS and CDR2 is YYNGEE. CDR3 length: 16 amino acids. The DNA of the CDR3 is TGTGCCAGCAGCACCGATTGGGCAGGGATTACCGGGGAGCTGTTTTTT. This codes for CASSTDWAGITGELFF.

The sample holds one count of this clone. The V and J genes are TRBV7-2 and TRBJ1-5; no definite D call. Trimming stripped 1 base from V and 0 bases from J, with 7 bases between. The CDR3 covers 15 residues. CDR1 is SGHTA and CDR2 is FQGNSA in the germline V gene. CDR3 protein: CASSLVAFSNQPQHF. CDR3 in DNA: TGTGCCAGCAGCTTAGTTGCGTTTAGCAATCAGCCCCAGCATTTT.